What follows are 19 T cell receptor beta chains derived from one specimen sequenced in a study of Graves' ophthalmopathy and Graves' hyperthyroidism. Amplified material comprised TCR beta CDR3 regions derived from RNA transcripts. After a first-round RT-PCR with HTBI primers, a second-round multiplex PCR was run. TCRdb used MiXCR to reprocess the multiplex PCR reads, holding one entry per CDR3 protein. The sample yields 600,000 to 950,000 distinct CDR3 sequences, 40% seen once. The source material was peripheral blood. The receptors were gathered from an adult man with Graves' ophthalmopathy.

This clonotype was seen ten or more times. This chain joins TRBV19 and TRBJ1-6; possibly TRBD1 for D (5 bases). This CDR3 spans 14 amino acids. Germline V gene data show CDR1 as LNHDA and CDR2 as SQIVND (reference sequence). Trimming shortened V by 3 bases and J by 9 bases, and 12 bases separated the two germline ends. The CDR3 DNA reads as TGTGCCAGTAGTATTTCTGGGGGTCGTTCACCCCTCCACTTT. It is translated as CASSISGGRSPLHF.

V and J are TRBV10-3 and TRBJ2-7, with 10 bases matching TRBD1. Per the germline V gene, CDR1 is ENHRY and CDR2 is SYGVKD. V was pared by 6 bases and J by 2 bases, with 1 base of the junction left unmatched. The CDR3 contains 13 residues. CDR3 region: CAIRGTGAYEQYF. CDR3 in DNA: TGTGCCATCAGAGGGACAGGGGCCTACGAGCAGTACTTC.

CDR3 loop: CASSLVGGTTDTQYF. The CDR3 DNA reads TGTGCCAGCAGCTTAGTGGGGGGTACCACAGATACGCAGTATTTT. J is TRBJ2-3 and V is TRBV11-2; possibly TRBD2 for D (6 bases). V gave up 1 base and J gave up 2 bases, with 10 bases separating them. The CDR3 consists of 15 residues. From germline, CDR1 is SGHAT and CDR2 FQNNGV.

Ten or more counts support this clonotype. The chain links TRBV10-3 to TRBJ1-4; D call uncertain. This CDR3 region has 14 residues. Germline CDR1 is ENHRY and CDR2 is SYGVKD. V lost 2 bases to trimming and J lost 5 bases, with 9 bases between them. In DNA, the CDR3 is TGTGCCATCAGTGAGAAGGGCCTGAATGAAAAACTGTTTTTT. It is translated as CAISEKGLNEKLFF.

A word on this clonotype: This may be a read error, as it is one base from a much larger clone. This chain links TRBV10-3 with TRBJ1-2; a weak D match, TRBD1 (6 bases). Germline lookup yields CDR1 ENHRY and CDR2 SYGVKD. V lost 2 bases and J lost 8, with 12 bases in between. The CDR3 loop spans 13 amino acids. CDR3 in amino acids: CAISEPGDWGYTF. The CDR3 region has the DNA TGTGCCATCAGTGAGCCAGGGGACTGGGGCTACACCTTC.

The genes are TRBV29-1 and TRBJ2-6; 7 bases line up with TRBD1. The junction had 7 bases not matched to a gene; V was cut back by 5 bases and J by 12 bases. CDR3 length equals 12 residues. Germline CDR1 and CDR2: SQVTM and ANQGSEA. In nucleotides, the CDR3 is TGCAGCGTTCCCCACAGGGGTTCCGTCCTGACTTTC. Its protein product is CSVPHRGSVLTF.

This clonotype was seen ten or more times. The chain combines TRBV29-1 with TRBJ2-7; no clear D. The V end was cut by 0 bases, the J end by 4 bases, with 13 bases between. Germline CDR1 reads SQVTM; CDR2 reads ANQGSEA. The length of the CDR3 is 14 residues. The CDR3 loop is CSVEDRLLWYEQYF. The CDR3 region has the DNA TGCAGCGTTGAAGATCGCCTCCTATGGTACGAGCAGTACTTC.

This sequence joins TRBV19 and TRBJ2-7; no reliable D call. Germline CDR1 LNHDA, CDR2 SQIVND (reference sequence). The CDR3 sequence is 15 residues long. Between the trimmed V and J ends, which lost 9 bases and 0 bases, there was a span of 18 bases. CDR3 loop: CASSHATDRSYEQYF. The CDR3 DNA reads as TGTGCCAGCAGCCACGCTACGGACCGCTCCTACGAGCAGTACTTC.

Of note for this clonotype: A much larger clone differs from this one at a single base, so this may be a read error. The V call is TRBV24-1, the J call TRBJ1-5; a possible D gene is TRBD1 (6 bases). Deletions cut 11 bases from V and 2 bases from J, with 12 bases between. Germline V gene sequence: CDR1 KGHDR, CDR2 SFDVKD. The CDR3 extends over 13 amino acids. The CDR3 DNA sequence: TGTGCCAGCAGGTCAGGGGGCAATCAGCCCCAGCATTTT. Amino acid sequence: CASRSGGNQPQHF.

This clonotype was seen at least ten times. The V and J genes are TRBV2 and TRBJ1-2; D is ambiguous. The germline V gene has CDR1 SNHLY and CDR2 FYNNEI. This CDR3 has 13 amino acids. V was cut by 3 bases and J by 3 bases, with 8 bases left in between. In DNA, the CDR3 is TGTGCCAGCAGTGACTCCCTCCACTATGGCTACACCTTC. This translates into CASSDSLHYGYTF. The full variable domain, in which reference TRBV2 and TRBJ1-2 provide the parts outside the CDR3, is EPEVTQTPSHQVTQMGQEVILRCVPISNHLYFYWYRQILGQKVEFLVSFYNNEISEKSEIFDDQFSVERPDGSNFTLKIRSTKLEDSAMYFCASSDSLHYGYTFGSGTRLTVV.

This clonotype appeared a single time. The rearrangement uses TRBV4-1 and TRBJ2-2; D is undetermined. V shed 1 base and J shed 2 bases, with 8 bases lying between them. CDR1 is MGHRA and CDR2 is YSYEKL in the germline V gene. This CDR3 spans 15 amino acids. In DNA form, the CDR3 reads TGCGCCAGCAGCCAAGCCGACTCTAACACCGGGGAGCTGTTTTTT. It yields the protein CASSQADSNTGELFF.

The table lists this clonotype with many counts. The rearrangement uses TRBV2 and TRBJ1-2, with D maybe TRBD1 (6 bases). V was trimmed by 2 bases and J by 4 bases, leaving 17 bases between them. Germline assignment: CDR1 SNHLY and CDR2 FYNNEI. CDR3 size: 16 residues. The CDR3 nucleotides are TGTGCCAGCAGTGAATCCCCGTCAGGGGATGTCTATGGCTACACCTTC. Amino acids: CASSESPSGDVYGYTF.

The V gene is TRBV29-1, the J gene TRBJ2-7, with D perhaps matching TRBD2 (6 bases). CDR1 and CDR2 from the germline V gene are SQVTM and ANQGSEA. The CDR3 totals 13 residues. CDR3 loop: CSYGEVGSYEQYF. DNA of the CDR3: TGCAGTTACGGGGAGGTTGGCTCCTACGAGCAGTACTTC.

This clonotype was counted ten times or more. The rearrangement links TRBV6-1 to TRBJ2-5, with D unclear. CDR1 and CDR2 (germline): MNHNS, SASEGT. CDR3 length: 13 residues. V lost 7 bases, J lost 5 bases, and 14 bases lay in between. The CDR3 reads CASTQPGSETQYF. In DNA, the CDR3 is TGTGCCAGCACCCAGCCCGGTTCGGAGACCCAGTACTTC.

This clonotype was seen a few times. The chain has TRBV2 and TRBJ1-2; tentatively, D is TRBD1 (5 bases). Germline V gives CDR1 SNHLY, CDR2 FYNNEI. Trimming shortened V by 4 bases and J by 3 bases, and 9 bases separated the two germline ends. The CDR3 totals 13 residues. The CDR3 spells CASSAGSYYGYTF. In nucleotides, the CDR3 is TGTGCCAGCAGTGCAGGGAGCTACTATGGCTACACCTTC.

This clonotype was seen a few times. The J gene is TRBJ2-5, the V gene TRBV29-1; possibly TRBD2 for D (7 bases). V was pared by 8 bases and J by 4 bases, with 14 bases between. Germline CDR1 is SQVTM and CDR2 is ANQGSEA. The length of the CDR3 is 12 residues. This CDR3 is CSSRGGGETQYF. The CDR3 DNA follows: TGCAGCTCGAGGGGGGGGGGAGAGACCCAGTACTTC.

Concerning this clonotype: This likely comes from a read error, as the CDR3 has no conserved phenylalanine or tryptophan at its end. The rearrangement uses TRBV10-3 and TRBJ1-4; no firm D call. This CDR3 is 14 amino acids long. CDR1 is ENHRY and CDR2 is SYGVKD in the germline V gene. The V gene lost 11 bases and the J gene lost 2 bases, with 15 bases spanning the gap. The CDR3 DNA reads TGTGCCGCCCGCCCCGAAGGCACTAATGAAAAACTGTTTCTT. It yields the protein CAARPEGTNEKLFL.

Comment on this clonotype: Given a much more abundant clone one base away, this may be a read error. The rearrangement uses TRBV10-3 and TRBJ1-4; D gene unclear. The V gene's germline CDR1 is ENHRY and CDR2 SYGVKD. V was shortened by 10 bases and J by 10 bases, with 22 bases between the two germline ends. This CDR3 has 14 residues. CDR3 sequence reads: CASGSLGGNGKLFF. CDR3 sequence (DNA): TGTGCCAGCGGCTCCCTAGGTGGGAACGGAAAACTGTTTTTT.

At least ten counts were recorded for this clonotype. This sequence joins TRBV29-1 and TRBJ1-6; D might be TRBD1 (5 bases). V lost 0 bases and J 6 bases, leaving 9 bases between the germline ends. This CDR3 spans 14 amino acids. The germline V gene encodes CDR1 SQVTM and CDR2 ANQGSEA. In DNA, the CDR3 is TGCAGCGTTGAAGAGGGGACCCGTAATTCACCCCTCCACTTT. It is translated as CSVEEGTRNSPLHF.